The rows below give T cell receptor beta chains drawn from one sample of a study of T cell responses to AZD1222 COVID-19 vaccine. Clones were sequenced by immunoSEQ multiplex PCR, and TCRdb holds only the in-frame ones, with some missing. The repertoire includes approximately 70,000 clones, 75% to 90% of them detected once, and about 2.5% sits in the top ten. The sequencing used peripheral blood, collected on day 0 of AZD1222 vaccination. These receptors all come from an adult in good health. Each CDR3 is given with its conserved first and last residue. A D gene is named only where the DNA matches it firmly. A clone size is listed for some rows: how often the clone was seen (once, few, many), or a class if it is expanded.

J | D | V | size | CDR3 | DNA
TRBJ1-3 | - | TRBV30 | - | CAWRSRGMDTIYF | TGTGCCTGGAGATCCAGGGGTATGGACACCATATATTTT
TRBJ1-2 | - | TRBV19 | - | CASTQRRRGLYGYTF | TGTGCCAGTACCCAGAGACGGCGGGGCCTCTATGGCTACACCTTC
TRBJ1-4 | - | TRBV7-3 | - | CASSLGGNEKLFF | TGTGCCAGCAGCTTAGGGGGAAACGAAAAACTGTTTTTT
TRBJ1-6 | - | TRBV5-4 | - | CASSPDSKLNSPLHF | TGTGCCAGCAGCCCGGACAGCAAGCTTAATTCACCCCTCCACTTT
TRBJ2-1 | - | TRBV12-2 | - | CASRLVHRGLYNEALYNEQFF | TGTGCAAGTCGCTTAGTCCACAGGGGGCTCTACAATGAGGCGCTCTACAATGAGCAGTTCTTC
TRBJ1-2 | - | TRBV10-3 | once | CAISESRTDYGYTF | TGTGCCATCAGTGAGTCCAGGACGGACTATGGCTACACCTTC
TRBJ1-1 | TRBD1 | TRBV7-9 | few | CASSTGQGRTEAFF | TGTGCCAGCAGCACCGGACAGGGGAGGACTGAAGCTTTCTTT
TRBJ1-5 | - | TRBV4-3 | - | CASSLRPGGQPQHF | TGCGCCAGCAGCCTCCGACCTGGAGGTCAGCCCCAGCATTTT
TRBJ2-3 | TRBD1 | TRBV4-1 | - | CASSQVATGATDTQYF | TGCGCCAGCAGCCAAGTCGCCACAGGGGCCACAGATACGCAGTATTTT
TRBJ2-7 | - | TRBV14 | few | CASSQGSHEQYF | TGTGCCAGCAGCCAAGGATCCCACGAGCAGTACTTC
TRBJ1-1 | - | TRBV15 | - | CATSRALTRGAEAFF | TGTGCCACCAGCAGAGCGCTGACCAGGGGTGCTGAAGCTTTCTTT
TRBJ1-1 | - | TRBV4-3 | - | CASSQALGGTEAFF | TGCGCCAGCAGCCAAGCCCTTGGGGGCACTGAAGCTTTCTTT
TRBJ1-2 | TRBD1 | TRBV27 | - | CASRPDRGLHGYTF | TGTGCCAGCAGGCCTGACAGGGGGCTGCATGGCTACACCTTC
TRBJ2-2 | TRBD2 | TRBV18 | - | CASSRTSGNTGELFF | TGTGCCAGCTCACGGACTAGCGGGAACACCGGGGAGCTGTTTTTT
TRBJ1-3 | TRBD1 | TRBV28 | - | CASSFTGAGNTIYF | TGTGCCAGCAGTTTTACAGGGGCTGGAAACACCATATATTTT
TRBJ1-6 | TRBD1 | TRBV7-7 | few | CASSAGTGDNSPLHF | TGTGCCAGCAGCGCAGGGACAGGGGACAATTCACCCCTCCACTTT
TRBJ2-7 | TRBD1 | TRBV5-1 | once | CASSPGTGTDYEQYF | TGCGCCAGCAGCCCCGGAACCGGGACAGACTACGAGCAGTACTTC
TRBJ2-7 | TRBD2 | TRBV6-2/TRBV6-3 | - | CASSYGLAEYEQYF | TGTGCCAGCAGTTACGGCCTAGCGGAGTACGAGCAGTACTTC
TRBJ2-3 | TRBD2 | TRBV27 | - | CASSPRTSAHTDTQYF | TGTGCCAGCAGTCCGCGGACTAGCGCCCACACAGATACGCAGTATTTT
TRBJ2-7 | - | TRBV11-3 | - | CASSLGDTFEQYF | TGTGCCAGCAGCTTAGGGGACACCTTCGAGCAGTACTTC
TRBJ2-3 | TRBD2 | TRBV7-3 | - | CASSEGLAEPTDTQYF | TGTGCCAGCAGCGAGGGACTAGCGGAACCCACAGATACGCAGTATTTT
TRBJ1-5 | - | TRBV12-3/TRBV12-4 | - | CASSTTAKQIQHF | TGTGCCAGCAGTACGACCGCCAAACAAATCCAGCATTTT
TRBJ1-5 | - | TRBV29-1 | - | CSVEGEGDNQPQHF | TGCAGCGTTGAAGGAGAGGGGGATAATCAGCCCCAGCATTTT
TRBJ1-3 | - | TRBV13 | - | CASSMGAGSGNTIYF | TGTGCCAGCAGCATGGGTGCGGGATCTGGAAACACCATATATTTT
TRBJ2-7 | TRBD2 | TRBV14 | - | CASSQVVAGGYEQYF | TGTGCCAGCAGCCAAGTTGTAGCGGGAGGCTACGAGCAGTACTTC
TRBJ2-1 | TRBD2 | TRBV27 | - | CASRGGRANEQFF | TGTGCCAGCAGAGGCGGGAGGGCCAATGAGCAGTTCTTC
TRBJ1-3 | - | TRBV7-3 | few | CASSPLGGDTIYF | TGTGCCAGCAGCCCATTGGGGGGTGACACCATATATTTT
TRBJ1-4 | - | TRBV4-2 | - | CASSHGTNNEKLFF | TGTGCCAGCAGCCATGGGACAAATAATGAAAAACTGTTTTTT
TRBJ2-5 | TRBD1 | TRBV3-1/TRBV3-2 | - | CASSQASRGLGETQYF | TGTGCCAGCAGCCAAGCGTCCAGGGGGCTGGGAGAGACCCAGTACTTC
TRBJ1-2 | - | TRBV7-8 | - | CASSPGAGADYGYTF | TGTGCCAGCAGCCCAGGGGCAGGGGCTGACTATGGCTACACCTTC
TRBJ1-1 | - | TRBV18 | - | CASSPIKGGETEAFF | TGTGCCAGCTCACCGATTAAGGGGGGCGAAACTGAAGCTTTCTTT
TRBJ2-5 | - | TRBV12-5 | - | CASGSGGEKETQYF | TGTGCTAGTGGCTCAGGGGGGGAGAAGGAGACCCAGTACTTC
TRBJ1-1 | - | TRBV18 | once | CASSPGHLMNTEAFF | TGTGCCAGCTCACCTGGACATCTGATGAACACTGAAGCTTTCTTT
TRBJ2-2 | - | TRBV29-1 | - | CSVDQGGNTGELFF | TGCAGCGTTGATCAGGGAGGAAACACCGGGGAGCTGTTTTTT
TRBJ1-5 | - | TRBV4-1 | - | CASSQGITQPQHF | TGCGCCAGCAGCCAAGGCATAACTCAGCCCCAGCATTTT
TRBJ1-2 | - | TRBV6-5 | - | CASRGEVGRKGGYTF | TGTGCCAGCAGGGGTGAGGTGGGGCGGAAGGGTGGCTACACCTTC
TRBJ2-7 | - | TRBV2 | - | CARLRGFSPERYEQYF | TGTGCCAGACTTAGAGGATTTAGCCCAGAACGCTACGAGCAGTACTTC
TRBJ2-7 | - | TRBV19 | once | CASSPLQGEPVSF | TGTGCCAGTAGTCCCCTACAAGGAGAGCCCGTAAGCTTC
TRBJ1-4 | TRBD1 | TRBV30 | - | CALDRGLNEKLFF | TGTGCCTTGGACAGGGGGCTTAATGAAAAACTGTTTTTT
TRBJ2-7 | TRBD2 | TRBV5-1 | - | CASRLTGTSSYEQYF | TGCGCCAGCAGACTGACCGGGACTAGCTCCTACGAGCAGTACTTC
TRBJ1-5 | - | TRBV29-1 | - | CSVEVSDSNQPQHF | TGCAGCGTTGAAGTCTCAGATAGCAATCAGCCCCAGCATTTT
TRBJ1-2 | - | TRBV6-4 | - | CASRPRQTGHEGYTF | TGTGCCAGCAGACCCCGACAGACAGGCCACGAGGGCTACACCTTC
TRBJ2-3 | TRBD2 | TRBV29-1 | - | CSVAGGGRDTQYF | TGCAGCGTTGCTGGCGGGGGAAGAGACACGCAGTATTTT
TRBJ2-5 | TRBD2 | TRBV5-6 | - | CASSLYSGSGETQYF | TGTGCCAGCAGCTTGTATAGCGGGAGCGGGGAGACCCAGTACTTC
TRBJ2-1 | TRBD2 | TRBV4-3 | - | CASSQGTSGYNEQFF | TGCGCCAGCAGCCAAGGGACTAGCGGATACAATGAGCAGTTCTTC
TRBJ2-3 | - | TRBV7-9 | - | CASSLAADTDTQYF | TGTGCCAGCAGCTTAGCGGCTGACACAGATACGCAGTATTTT
TRBJ1-3 | - | TRBV5-8 | - | CASNRGGSPSGNTIYF | TGTGCCAGCAATCGGGGGGGGTCCCCCTCTGGAAACACCATATATTTT
TRBJ1-4 | - | TRBV19 | - | CASTGVGEKLFF | TGTGCCAGTACGGGTGTAGGGGAAAAACTGTTTTTT
TRBJ2-5 | TRBD1 | TRBV7-6 | - | CASSLEDRWSETQYF | TGTGCCAGCAGCTTAGAGGACAGGTGGTCGGAGACCCAGTACTTC